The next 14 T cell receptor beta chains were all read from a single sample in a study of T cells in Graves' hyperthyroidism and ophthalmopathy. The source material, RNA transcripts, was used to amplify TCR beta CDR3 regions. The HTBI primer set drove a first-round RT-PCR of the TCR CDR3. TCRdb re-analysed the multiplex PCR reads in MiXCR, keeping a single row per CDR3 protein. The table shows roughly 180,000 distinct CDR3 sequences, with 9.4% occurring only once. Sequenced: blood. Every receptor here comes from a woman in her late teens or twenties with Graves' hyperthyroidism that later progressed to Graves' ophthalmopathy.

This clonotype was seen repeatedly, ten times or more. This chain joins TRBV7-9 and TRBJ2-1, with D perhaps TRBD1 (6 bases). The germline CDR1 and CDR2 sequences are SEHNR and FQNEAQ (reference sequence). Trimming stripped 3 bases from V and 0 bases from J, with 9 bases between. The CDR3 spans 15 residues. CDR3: CASSLQQGSYNEQFF. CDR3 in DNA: TGTGCCAGCAGCTTGCAACAGGGCTCCTACAATGAGCAGTTCTTC.

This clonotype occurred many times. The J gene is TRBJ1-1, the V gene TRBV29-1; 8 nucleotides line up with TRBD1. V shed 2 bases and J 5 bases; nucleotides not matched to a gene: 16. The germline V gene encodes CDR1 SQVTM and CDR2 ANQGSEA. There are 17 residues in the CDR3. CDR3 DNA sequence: TGCAGCGTTGAAAGGGTGGGGACGACAGGGGATTGGACTGAAGCTTTCTTT. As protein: CSVERVGTTGDWTEAFF.

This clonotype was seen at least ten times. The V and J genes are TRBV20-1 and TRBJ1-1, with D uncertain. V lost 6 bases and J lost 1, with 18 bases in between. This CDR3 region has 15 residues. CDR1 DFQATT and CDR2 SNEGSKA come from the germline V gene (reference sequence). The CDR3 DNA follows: TGCAGTGCCTCCGGGCCCCAAAGGAAGAACACTGAAGCTTTCTTT. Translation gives CSASGPQRKNTEAFF.

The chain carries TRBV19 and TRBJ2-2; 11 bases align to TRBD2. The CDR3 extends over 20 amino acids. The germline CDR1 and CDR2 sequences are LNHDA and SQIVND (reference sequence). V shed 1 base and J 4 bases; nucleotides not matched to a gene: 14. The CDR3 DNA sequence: TGTGCCAGTAGTATAGGGTATATTACTAGCGGGAGCCCTGGCACCGGGGAGCTGTTTTTT. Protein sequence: CASSIGYITSGSPGTGELFF.

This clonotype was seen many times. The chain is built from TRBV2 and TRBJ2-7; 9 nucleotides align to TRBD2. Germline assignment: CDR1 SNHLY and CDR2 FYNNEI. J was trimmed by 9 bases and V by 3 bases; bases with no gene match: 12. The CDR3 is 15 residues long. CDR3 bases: TGTGCCAGCAGTGAGATCCTAGCGGGGCCCGGAGTGCAGTACTTC. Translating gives CASSEILAGPGVQYF.

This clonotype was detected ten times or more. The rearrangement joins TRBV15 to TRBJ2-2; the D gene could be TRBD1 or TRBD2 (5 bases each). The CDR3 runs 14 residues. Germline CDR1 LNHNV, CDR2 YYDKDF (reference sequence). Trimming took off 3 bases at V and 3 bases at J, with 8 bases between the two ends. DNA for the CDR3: TGTGCCACCAGCAGCGGGGACGACACCGGGGAGCTGTTTTTT. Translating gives CATSSGDDTGELFF. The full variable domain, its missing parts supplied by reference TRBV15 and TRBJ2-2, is DAMVIQNPRYQVTQFGKPVTLSCSQTLNHNVMYWYQQKSSQAPKLLFHYYDKDFNNEADTPDNFQSRRPNTSFCFLDIRSPGLGDTAMYLCATSSGDDTGELFFGEGSRLTVL.

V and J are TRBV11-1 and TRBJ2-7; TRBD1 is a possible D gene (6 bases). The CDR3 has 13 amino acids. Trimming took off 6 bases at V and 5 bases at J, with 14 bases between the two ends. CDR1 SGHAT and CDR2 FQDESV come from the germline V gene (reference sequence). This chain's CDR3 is CASRRQGNDEQYF. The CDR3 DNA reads TGTGCCAGCAGGAGGCAGGGGAACGACGAGCAGTACTTC. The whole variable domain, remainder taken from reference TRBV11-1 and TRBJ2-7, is EAEVAQSPRYKITEKSQAVAFWCDPISGHATLYWYRQILGQGPELLVQFQDESVVDDSQLPKDRFSAERLKGVDSTLKIQPAELGDSAMYLCASRRQGNDEQYFGPGTRLTVT.

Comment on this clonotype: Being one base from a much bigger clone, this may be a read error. In DNA form, the CDR3 reads TGTGCCAGCAGTTACGGAGGGTATGGTGATTCACCCCTCCACTTT. It is translated as CASSYGGYGDSPLHF. This chain links TRBV6-5 with TRBJ1-6; no clear D. Germline lookup yields CDR1 MNHEY and CDR2 SVGAGI. V was pared by 2 bases and J by 8 bases, with 13 bases between. CDR3 size: 15 residues.

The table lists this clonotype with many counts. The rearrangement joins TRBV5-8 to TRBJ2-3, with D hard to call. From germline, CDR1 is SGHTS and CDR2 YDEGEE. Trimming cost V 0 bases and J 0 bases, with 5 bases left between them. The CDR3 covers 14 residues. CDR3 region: CASSLERSTDTQYF. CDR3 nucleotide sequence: TGTGCCAGCAGCTTGGAACGGAGCACAGATACGCAGTATTTT.

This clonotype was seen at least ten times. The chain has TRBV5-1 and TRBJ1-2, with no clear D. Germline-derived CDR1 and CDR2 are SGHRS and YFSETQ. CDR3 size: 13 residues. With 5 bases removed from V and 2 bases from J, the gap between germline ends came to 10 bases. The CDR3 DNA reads TGCGCCAGCAGAACCCTCAGCAACTATGGCTACACCTTC. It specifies CASRTLSNYGYTF. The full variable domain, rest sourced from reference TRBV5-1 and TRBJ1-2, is KAGVTQTPRYLIKTRGQQVTLSCSPISGHRSVSWYQQTPGQGLQFLFEYFSETQRNKGNFPGRFSGRQFSNSRSEMNVSTLELGDSALYLCASRTLSNYGYTFGSGTRLTVV.

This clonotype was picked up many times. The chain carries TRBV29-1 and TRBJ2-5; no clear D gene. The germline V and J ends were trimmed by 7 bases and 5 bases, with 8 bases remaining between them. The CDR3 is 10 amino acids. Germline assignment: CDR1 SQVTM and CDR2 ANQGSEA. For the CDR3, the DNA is TGCAGCGGGAGTCAGGAGACCCAGTACTTC. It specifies CSGSQETQYF. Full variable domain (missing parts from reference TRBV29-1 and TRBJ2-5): SAVISQKPSRDICQRGTSLTIQCQVDSQVTMMFWYRQQPGQSLTLIATANQGSEATYESGFVIDKFPISRPNLTFSTLTVSNMSPEDSSIYLCSGSQETQYFGPGTRLLVL.

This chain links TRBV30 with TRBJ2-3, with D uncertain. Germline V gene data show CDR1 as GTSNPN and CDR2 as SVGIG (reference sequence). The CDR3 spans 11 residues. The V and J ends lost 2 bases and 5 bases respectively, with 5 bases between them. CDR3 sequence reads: CAWSTGDTQYF. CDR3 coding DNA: TGTGCCTGGAGTACGGGAGATACGCAGTATTTT.

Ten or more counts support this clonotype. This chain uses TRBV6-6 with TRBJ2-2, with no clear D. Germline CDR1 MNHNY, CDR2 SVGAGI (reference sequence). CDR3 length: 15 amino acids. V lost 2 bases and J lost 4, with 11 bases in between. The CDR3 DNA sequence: TGTGCCAGCAGTTACAACGGCGACCCCACCGGGGAGCTGTTTTTT. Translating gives CASSYNGDPTGELFF.

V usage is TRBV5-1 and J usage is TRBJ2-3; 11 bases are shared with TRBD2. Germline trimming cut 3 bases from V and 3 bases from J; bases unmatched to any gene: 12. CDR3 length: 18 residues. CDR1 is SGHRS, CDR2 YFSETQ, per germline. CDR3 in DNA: TGCGCCAGCAGCTCCAGCCCTCATAGCGGGAGGGCGACAGATACGCAGTATTTT. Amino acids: CASSSSPHSGRATDTQYF.